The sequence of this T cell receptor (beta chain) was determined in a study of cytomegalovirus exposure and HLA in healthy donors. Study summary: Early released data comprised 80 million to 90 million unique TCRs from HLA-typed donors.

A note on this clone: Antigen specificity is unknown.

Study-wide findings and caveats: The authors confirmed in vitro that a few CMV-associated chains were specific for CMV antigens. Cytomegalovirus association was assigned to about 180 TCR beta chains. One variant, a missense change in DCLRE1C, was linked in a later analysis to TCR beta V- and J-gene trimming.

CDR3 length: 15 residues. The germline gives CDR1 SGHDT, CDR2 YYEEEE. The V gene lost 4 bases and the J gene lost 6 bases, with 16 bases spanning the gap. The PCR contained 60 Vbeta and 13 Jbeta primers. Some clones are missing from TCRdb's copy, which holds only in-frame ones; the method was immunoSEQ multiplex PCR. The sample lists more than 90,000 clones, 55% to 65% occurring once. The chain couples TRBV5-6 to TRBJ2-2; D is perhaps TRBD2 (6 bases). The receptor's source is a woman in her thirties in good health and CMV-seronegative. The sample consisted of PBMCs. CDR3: CASSPKPSEPGELFF. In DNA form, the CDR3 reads TGTGCCAGCAGCCCAAAACCTAGCGAACCCGGGGAGCTGTTTTTT.